The rows below give T cell receptor beta chains drawn from one sample of a study of lymphopenia after photon versus proton radiotherapy. Produced via immunoSEQ multiplex PCR; TCRdb's table is partial and in-frame only. The sample records 150,000 to 200,000 clones, less than 90% being singletons. The sample consisted of peripheral blood, taken from a patient treated with photon-based radiotherapy. These receptors originate from a man in his fifties or sixties with gastric cancer. CDR3s include the opening cysteine and the closing phenylalanine or tryptophan. The D gene is left open where the match is weak. Size is omitted from some rows. Given values are once, few, many or a class for expanded clones.

>TRBJ2-4|TRBV10-3|-|14|-
CAISEGGDKNIQYF
TGTGCCATCAGTGAGGGGGGAGACAAAAACATTCAGTACTTC
>TRBJ2-7|TRBV5-6|-|13|TRBD2
CASSSGGSYEQYF
TGTGCCAGCAGCTCGGGAGGCTCCTACGAGCAGTACTTC
>TRBJ2-2|TRBV4-1|-|11|-
CASSQSGELFF
TGCGCCAGCAGCCAATCCGGGGAGCTGTTTTTT
>TRBJ1-2|TRBV7-9|-|11|-
CASRQNYGYTF
TGTGCCAGCAGACAGAACTATGGCTACACCTTC
>TRBJ1-4|TRBV19|-|14|TRBD1
CASTRPGGNEKLFF
TGTGCCAGTACTCGCCCAGGGGGCAATGAAAAACTGTTTTTT
>TRBJ1-1|TRBV11-2|-|13|-
CASSPWSQELAFF
TGTGCCAGCAGCCCATGGTCACAGGAGTTAGCTTTCTTT
>TRBJ1-4|TRBV14|-|18|-
CASSQDRAGQLPNEKLFF
TGTGCCAGCAGCCAAGATCGCGCGGGCCAACTGCCGAATGAAAAACTGTTTTTT
>TRBJ1-2|TRBV5-1|few|12|-
CASSFQTGGYTF
TGCGCCAGCAGCTTTCAGACAGGCGGCTACACCTTC
>TRBJ2-3|TRBV30|-|14|-
CAWSIPGTPYTQYF
TGTGCCTGGAGCATCCCAGGGACACCATATACGCAGTATTTT
>TRBJ1-1|TRBV9|-|15|TRBD1
CASSVQGQADSEAFF
TGTGCCAGCAGCGTCCAGGGACAGGCAGACTCTGAAGCTTTCTTT
>TRBJ2-7|TRBV27|-|17|-
CASSSAIPPRGRYEQYF
TGTGCCAGCAGTTCCGCTATCCCCCCGCGGGGGCGGTACGAGCAGTACTTC
>TRBJ1-4|TRBV18|-|16|TRBD1
CASSPLPGQGNEKLFF
TGTGCCAGCTCACCTCTCCCGGGACAGGGGAACGAAAAACTGTTTTTT
>TRBJ1-1|TRBV11-1|-|13|-
CASSSFLNTEAFF
TGTGCCAGCAGCTCCTTCCTGAACACTGAAGCTTTCTTT
>TRBJ2-7|TRBV5-1|-|15|TRBD2
CASSSLAGGPKEQYF
TGCGCCAGCAGCTCATTAGCGGGAGGGCCGAAAGAGCAGTACTTC
>TRBJ1-4|TRBV27|-|15|TRBD1
CATSGTGATNEKLFF
TGTGCCACCTCCGGGACAGGAGCAACTAATGAAAAACTGTTTTTT
>TRBJ2-1|TRBV7-2|once|16|-
CASSLMLMSSGHEQFF
TGTGCCAGCAGCTTAATGCTGATGTCCAGTGGCCATGAGCAGTTCTTC
>TRBJ1-1|TRBV6-5|-|12|TRBD1
CASSRDRGKSFF
TGTGCCAGCAGCCGGGACAGGGGGAAGTCTTTCTTT
>TRBJ1-1|TRBV30|-|15|-
CAWMGRTLGDTEAFF
TGTGCCTGGATGGGTCGAACCTTAGGGGACACTGAAGCTTTCTTT
>TRBJ2-7|TRBV7-2|-|16|TRBD1
CASSPAGQVIIAEQYF
TGTGCCAGCAGCCCGGCCGGACAGGTTATAATAGCCGAGCAGTACTTC
>TRBJ1-5|TRBV19|-|13|-
CASRDGALGPQHF
TGTGCCAGCCGTGACGGGGCCCTAGGGCCCCAGCATTTT
>TRBJ2-2|TRBV5-4|-|14|-
CASSWDMNTGELFF
TGTGCCAGCAGCTGGGACATGAACACCGGGGAGCTGTTTTTT
>TRBJ1-2|TRBV7-2|-|15|-
CASSLPDQANYGYTF
TGTGCCAGCAGCTTACCCGATCAGGCTAACTATGGCTACACCTTC
>TRBJ2-7|TRBV7-2|-|11|-
CASSSHVEQYF
TGTGCCAGCAGCTCACACGTCGAGCAGTACTTC
>TRBJ2-7|TRBV25-1|-|15|-
CASSTGTLSSYEQYF
TGTGCCAGCAGTACCGGGACACTGAGCTCCTACGAGCAGTACTTC
>TRBJ1-4|TRBV16|-|13|-
CASSQSRGEKLFF
TGTGCCAGCAGCCAATCACGAGGTGAAAAACTGTTTTTT
>TRBJ2-7|TRBV14|-|16|TRBD1
CASSQDSPGQGNEQYF
TGTGCCAGCAGCCAAGACTCTCCGGGACAGGGCAACGAGCAGTACTTC
>TRBJ2-7|TRBV5-4|-|14|-
CASSSDWGSYEQYF
TGTGCCAGCAGCTCGGACTGGGGCTCCTACGAGCAGTACTTC
>TRBJ1-1|TRBV5-1|-|14|-
CASSFAWQGTEAFF
TGCGCCAGCAGCTTCGCCTGGCAGGGAACTGAAGCTTTCTTT
>TRBJ1-1|TRBV7-2|-|15|-
CASSVRQGTGTEAFF
TGTGCCAGCAGCGTTAGGCAGGGGACCGGCACTGAAGCTTTCTTT
>TRBJ2-7|TRBV27|-|17|TRBD2
CASSRTSGFSSSYEQYF
TGTGCCAGCAGCCGGACTAGCGGGTTCTCGAGCTCCTACGAGCAGTACTTC
>TRBJ1-2|TRBV6-1|-|13|TRBD1
CASSEGQGGGYTF
TGTGCCAGCAGTGAAGGACAGGGCGGTGGCTACACCTTC
>TRBJ2-3|TRBV28|-|17|-
CASRGTRSGSSTDTQYF
TGTGCCAGCAGAGGAACCCGTTCTGGCAGTAGCACAGATACGCAGTATTTT
>TRBJ2-7|TRBV6-6|-|14|-
CASKEDTRRDEQYF
TGTGCCAGCAAAGAGGACACCCGGCGGGACGAGCAGTACTTC
>TRBJ1-1|TRBV6-1|-|13|TRBD1
CASSFGQGSEAFF
TGTGCCAGCAGTTTCGGACAGGGCTCTGAAGCTTTCTTT
>TRBJ1-4|TRBV9|-|16|-
CASSVGMEGINEKLFF
TGTGCCAGCAGCGTAGGGATGGAGGGGATTAATGAAAAACTGTTTTTT
>TRBJ1-2|TRBV23-1|-|13|-
CASRKTGSYGYTF
TGCGCCAGCAGGAAAACTGGATCGTATGGCTACACCTTC
>TRBJ2-2|TRBV7-2|-|16|TRBD1
CASSLVRDSHTGELFF
TGTGCCAGCAGCTTAGTAAGGGACAGCCACACCGGGGAGCTGTTTTTT
>TRBJ1-2|TRBV27|-|15|-
CASSPWDPVDYGYTF
TGTGCCAGCAGTCCGTGGGACCCGGTGGACTATGGCTACACCTTC
>TRBJ1-2|TRBV5-8|-|12|-
CASSFGEYGYTF
TGTGCCAGCAGCTTTGGAGAGTATGGCTACACCTTC
>TRBJ1-2|TRBV29-1|-|12|-
CSGVGPGGLSGF
TGCAGCGGGGTCGGCCCTGGGGGACTGTCGGGTTTC